Shown below are 26 T cell receptor beta chains from a single sample sequenced in a study of blood T cells in healthy people across ages. It was with a sample-barcoded 5' primer and a J-beta primer mix that a second PCR of roughly 7 to 12 cycles was run. TCRdb reprocessed the 5' RACE reads with MiXCR, giving one entry per CDR3 protein. The repertoire holds 550,000 to 600,000 distinct CDR3 sequences, with about 26% as singletons. The sequenced sample consisted of blood. These receptors were collected from a woman in her sixties or seventies in good health.

This chain connects TRBV2 to TRBJ1-1; TRBD1 matches at 8 bases. From germline, CDR1 is SNHLY and CDR2 FYNNEI. The CDR3 is made up of 13 amino acids. V was pared by 8 bases and J by 4 bases, with 6 bases of the junction left unmatched. For the CDR3, the DNA is TGTGCCAGCCTCGGACAGGGAGGCACTGAAGCTTTCTTT. Its translation is CASLGQGGTEAFF.

This chain links TRBV12-3 or TRBV12-4 with TRBJ1-1, with D maybe TRBD1 (6 bases). CDR3 length: 14 residues. V was cut by 6 bases and J by 0 bases, with 11 bases left in between. The CDR3 sequence: CASSHGQLNTEAFF. CDR3 nucleotides: TGTGCCAGCAGCCACGGACAGTTGAACACTGAAGCTTTCTTT.

This clonotype was detected only a few times. The chain has TRBV6-1 and TRBJ1-2; the D is unclear. Germline V gene lookup returns CDR1 MNHNS and CDR2 SASEGT. V was shortened by 7 bases and J by 1 base, with 16 bases between the two germline ends. The CDR3 runs to 15 residues. The CDR3 coding sequence is TGTGCCAGCACTACAAGCGGGATGAATAACTATGGCTACACCTTC. Protein: CASTTSGMNNYGYTF.

This clonotype came up a few times. The chain recombines TRBV6-5 with TRBJ2-5, with unresolved D. This CDR3 comprises 13 residues. The germline CDR1 and CDR2 sequences are MNHEY and SVGAGI. V dropped 5 bases and J dropped 2 bases, with 9 bases sitting between them. The CDR3 is CASSKEHQETQYF. CDR3 bases: TGTGCCAGCAGTAAAGAACATCAAGAGACCCAGTACTTC.

This clonotype was recorded many times. The chain carries TRBV6-6 and TRBJ1-5; D gene ambiguous. The germline gives CDR1 MNHNY, CDR2 SVGAGI (reference sequence). Trimming cost V 1 base and J 7 bases, with 5 bases left between them. The length of the CDR3 is 12 residues. The CDR3 DNA follows: TGTGCCAGCAGTTACTGGCAACAGCCCCAGCATTTT. Its protein is CASSYWQQPQHF.

CDR3 protein: CASSPRGRNTEAFF. In nucleotides, the CDR3 is TGCGCCAGCAGCCCACGGGGGAGGAACACTGAAGCTTTCTTT. V usage is TRBV5-1 and J usage is TRBJ1-1; D perhaps matches TRBD1 (5 bases). V was trimmed by 4 bases and J by 1 base, leaving 11 bases between them. CDR3 length equals 14 residues. Germline-derived CDR1 and CDR2 are SGHRS and YFSETQ.

J is TRBJ1-1 and V is TRBV11-2, with D unresolved. The CDR3 length is 12 residues. V gave up 5 bases and J gave up 1 base, with 5 bases separating them. Germline V CDR1 and CDR2: SGHAT, FQNNGV. DNA for the CDR3: TGTGCCAGCAGCCACTGGAACACTGAAGCTTTCTTT. As protein: CASSHWNTEAFF.

This clonotype was counted a few times. V usage is TRBV6-5 and J usage is TRBJ1-2; 7 bases align to TRBD1. In germline, CDR1 is MNHEY, CDR2 SVGAGI. The junction had 8 bases not matched to a gene; V was cut back by 3 bases and J by 4 bases. There are 15 residues in the CDR3. The CDR3 is CASSYSYRGPYGYTF. Written as DNA, the CDR3 is TGTGCCAGCAGTTATTCTTACAGGGGACCCTATGGCTACACCTTC.

This clonotype was observed a handful of times. The chain combines TRBV4-2 with TRBJ2-7; the match to TRBD2 covers 9 bases. J was trimmed by 1 base and V by 2 bases; bases with no gene match: 3. The CDR3 length is 15 residues. Germline CDR1 and CDR2: LGHNA and YNFKEQ. The CDR3 region is CASSQRAGGSYEQYF. CDR3 DNA sequence: TGTGCCAGCAGCCAAAGAGCGGGGGGTTCCTACGAGCAGTACTTC.

The chain combines TRBV29-1 with TRBJ1-6; TRBD1 matches 8 bases. CDR3 length equals 12 residues. The germline gives CDR1 SQVTM, CDR2 ANQGSEA. Trimming removed 7 bases from V and 7 bases from J; junction bases left unmatched: 3. The CDR3 DNA reads as TGCAGCGCCCGGGACAGGAATTCACCCCTCCACTTT. Protein: CSARDRNSPLHF.

Comments on this clonotype: One end of the junction varies from germline; a read error may be responsible. CDR3 DNA: TGCGCCAGCAGCCAAGATCTGGCACGAGGGGTAGCGGAGGGGTTCCCTGTGATCTTC. Translating it yields CASSQDLARGVAEGFPVIF. V gene TRBV4-3 combines with J gene TRBJ2-7; D perhaps matches TRBD2 (6 bases). This CDR3 has 19 amino acids. Germline CDR1 and CDR2: LGHNA and YSLEER.

The CDR3 coding sequence is TGTGCCAGCAGCCCACGACAGGGTGAAAATTTTGGGGAGCTGTTTTTT. Protein: CASSPRQGENFGELFF. V is TRBV7-2 and J is TRBJ2-2, with 7 bases aligning to TRBD1. V shed 5 bases, J shed 8 bases, and the junction held 14 bases outside the gene matches. CDR3 length: 16 residues. Germline assignment: CDR1 SGHTA and CDR2 FQGNSA.

This clonotype appeared a few times. V and J are TRBV5-1 and TRBJ1-2; the match to TRBD1 covers 7 bases. Germline-derived CDR1 and CDR2 are SGHRS and YFSETQ. The CDR3 runs to 15 residues. The V and J ends lost 2 bases and 5 bases, in that order; junction bases with no gene match: 9. The chain's CDR3 is CASSFGAGGVYGYTF. CDR3 DNA: TGCGCCAGCAGCTTCGGGGCAGGGGGAGTGTATGGCTACACCTTC.

In its sample, this clonotype was seen once. This chain connects TRBV5-1 to TRBJ2-1; a possible D gene is TRBD2 (6 bases). V gave up 3 bases and J gave up 3 bases, with 19 bases separating them. The CDR3 is made up of 17 amino acids. CDR1 is SGHRS and CDR2 is YFSETQ in the germline V gene. CDR3 region: CASSSTPRGVIYNEQFF. CDR3 nucleotide sequence: TGCGCCAGCAGCTCGACACCTCGCGGGGTGATCTACAATGAGCAGTTCTTC.

This clonotype was detected only a few times. The chain uses TRBV7-2 and TRBJ2-7, with D possibly matching TRBD1 (6 bases). The end of the DNA is better explained by TRBJ2-1, so the J call may be wrong. This CDR3 region has 14 residues. CDR1 is SGHTA, CDR2 FQGNSA, per germline. The CDR3 is CASSSRQVNNEQFF. The CDR3 coding sequence is TGTGCCAGCAGCTCCCGACAGGTTAACAATGAGCAGTTCTTC.

The CDR3 spells CSARGGREPYEQYF. The CDR3 nucleotides are TGCAGTGCTAGAGGGGGCAGGGAACCCTACGAGCAGTACTTC. The chain recombines TRBV20-1 with TRBJ2-7, with a tentative D call TRBD1 (5 bases). V lost 1 base and J lost 2, with 12 bases in between. Looked up from germline, CDR1 is DFQATT and CDR2 is SNEGSKA (reference sequence). There are 14 residues in the CDR3.

The sample holds a few counts of this clonotype. The chain has TRBV7-2 and TRBJ2-5; D possibly uses TRBD1 or TRBD2 (6 bases each). The assigned J gene may be wrong: the sequence end matches TRBJ2-1 better. This CDR3 comprises 15 residues. From germline, CDR1 is SGHTA and CDR2 FQGNSA. CDR3 region: CASSLVGGRVDEQFF. CDR3 sequence (DNA): TGTGCCAGCAGCTTAGTTGGGGGGCGCGTCGATGAGCAGTTCTTC.

This clonotype was detected many times. This sequence joins TRBV5-1 and TRBJ2-1; 9 bases fit TRBD1. The CDR3 totals 14 residues. The ends lost 0 bases at V and 5 bases at J; junction bases unmatched: 0. CDR1 is SGHRS and CDR2 is YFSETQ in the germline V gene. The DNA for the CDR3 is TGCGCCAGCAGCTTGGGGACAGGGGACAATGAGCAGTTCTTC. This encodes CASSLGTGDNEQFF.

The chain couples TRBV12-3 or TRBV12-4 to TRBJ1-1, with TRBD1 identical over 9 bases. The CDR3 sequence is 15 residues long. V shed 5 bases and J 10 bases; nucleotides not matched to a gene: 14. The CDR3 coding sequence is TGTGCCAGCAGTCCCCTTAATAGGGGACAGGGAAGAGCTTTCTTT. As protein: CASSPLNRGQGRAFF.

The genes are TRBV11-3 and TRBJ1-1; weak D call: TRBD1 (5 bases). Trimming pared 3 bases from V and 5 bases from J, leaving 16 bases between. There are 15 residues in the CDR3. Germline CDR1 is SGHNT and CDR2 is YENEEA. CDR3 in DNA: TGTGCCAGCAGCTTTACCCCCATGGGGCGTACTGAAGCTTTCTTT. Encoded protein: CASSFTPMGRTEAFF.

V gene TRBV19 combines with J gene TRBJ2-5, with D hard to call. This CDR3 spans 12 amino acids. V shed 6 bases and J shed 4 bases, with 9 bases lying between them. Germline V gene sequence: CDR1 LNHDA, CDR2 SQIVND (reference sequence). The CDR3 protein is CASSRLGETQYF. The CDR3 region has the DNA TGTGCCAGTAGCCGGCTGGGAGAGACCCAGTACTTC.

This chain joins TRBV4-2 and TRBJ1-2; a possible D gene is TRBD1 (6 bases). This CDR3 is built from 14 residues. Deletions cut 0 bases from V and 10 bases from J, with 15 bases between. The germline V gene has CDR1 LGHNA and CDR2 YNFKEQ. CDR3 sequence reads: CASSQEGGRPFYTF. In nucleotides, the CDR3 is TGTGCCAGCAGCCAAGAGGGGGGGCGTCCCTTCTACACCTTC.

This clonotype has only a few counts. V gene TRBV9 combines with J gene TRBJ2-1; D ambiguous. V lost 0 bases to trimming and J lost 7 bases, with 14 bases between them. The CDR3 length is 15 residues. Germline V gene lookup returns CDR1 SGDLS and CDR2 YYNGEE. CDR3 coding DNA: TGTGCCAGCAGCGTAGACCCTAAAGGAGCGAATGAGCAGTTCTTC. Protein product: CASSVDPKGANEQFF.

The chain uses TRBV9 and TRBJ1-1, with 7 bases that match TRBD1. The CDR3 covers 15 residues. CDR1 and CDR2 (germline): SGDLS, YYNGEE. V trimming: 2 bases; J trimming: 7 bases; junction bases outside the gene matches: 11. CDR3 nucleotides: TGTGCCAGCAGCGTCGACCCAGGGGGGGCCGGTGAAGCTTTCTTT. Translation gives CASSVDPGGAGEAFF.

This rearrangement joins TRBV10-3 to TRBJ2-3, with unresolved D. Germline CDR1 reads ENHRY; CDR2 reads SYGVKD. The CDR3 runs to 13 residues. Trimming cost V 5 bases and J 5 bases, with 11 bases left between them. The CDR3 DNA reads TGTGCCATCAGTCCCCTGGAGATAGATACGCAGTATTTT. Protein sequence: CAISPLEIDTQYF.

This clonotype was counted at least ten times. The rearrangement links TRBV12-3 or TRBV12-4 to TRBJ1-2, with D unclear. This CDR3 has 14 residues. The V end was cut by 4 bases, the J end by 4 bases, with 13 bases between. CDR3 protein: CASSSEGGGYGYTF. CDR3 DNA: TGTGCCAGCAGTTCGGAAGGTGGAGGCTATGGCTACACCTTC.